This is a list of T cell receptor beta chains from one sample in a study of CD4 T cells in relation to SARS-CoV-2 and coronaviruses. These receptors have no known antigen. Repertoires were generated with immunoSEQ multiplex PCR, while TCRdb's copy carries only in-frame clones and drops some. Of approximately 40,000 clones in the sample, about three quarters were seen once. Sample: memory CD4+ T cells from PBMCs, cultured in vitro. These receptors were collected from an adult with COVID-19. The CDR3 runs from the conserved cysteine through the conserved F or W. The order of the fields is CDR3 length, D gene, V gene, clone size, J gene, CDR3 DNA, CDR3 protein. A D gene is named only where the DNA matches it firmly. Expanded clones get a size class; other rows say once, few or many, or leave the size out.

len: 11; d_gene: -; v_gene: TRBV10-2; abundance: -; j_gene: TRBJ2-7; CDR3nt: TGCGCCAGCAGTGAAATCGAGGAGCAGTACTTC; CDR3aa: CASSEIEEQYF
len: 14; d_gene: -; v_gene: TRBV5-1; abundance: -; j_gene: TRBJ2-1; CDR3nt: TGCGCCAGCAGCTTGGTGTGGGGGGACAATGAGCAGTTCTTC; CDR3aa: CASSLVWGDNEQFF
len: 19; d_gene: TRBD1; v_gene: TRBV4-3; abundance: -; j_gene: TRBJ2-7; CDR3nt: TGCGCCAGCAGCCAAGAATTGGGGCGCCGGACAGGGCTCAAATACGAGCAGTACTTC; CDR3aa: CASSQELGRRTGLKYEQYF
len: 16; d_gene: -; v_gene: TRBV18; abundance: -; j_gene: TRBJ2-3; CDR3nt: TGTGCCAGCTCACCTGGGATTCTCGCCAGCACAGATACGCAGTATTTT; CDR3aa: CASSPGILASTDTQYF
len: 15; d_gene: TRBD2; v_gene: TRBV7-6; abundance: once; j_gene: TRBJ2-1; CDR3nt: TGTGCCAGCAGCTTAGCGGTGACTAGCGGGACAGAGCAGTTCTTC; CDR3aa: CASSLAVTSGTEQFF
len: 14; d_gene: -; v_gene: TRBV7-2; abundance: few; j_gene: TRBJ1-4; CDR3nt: TGTGCCAGCAGCCCAGGGGCGTTTGGTGAAAAACTGTTTTTT; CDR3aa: CASSPGAFGEKLFF
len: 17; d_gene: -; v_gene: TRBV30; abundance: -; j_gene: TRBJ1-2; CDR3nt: TGTGCCTGGAGTGTACACCAGGCTTCCGTAGGGGACTATGGCTACACCTTC; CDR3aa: CAWSVHQASVGDYGYTF
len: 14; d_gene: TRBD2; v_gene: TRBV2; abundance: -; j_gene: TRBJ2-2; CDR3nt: TGTGCCAGCAGTGTCGCGGGAGACACCGGGGAGCTGTTTTTT; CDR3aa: CASSVAGDTGELFF
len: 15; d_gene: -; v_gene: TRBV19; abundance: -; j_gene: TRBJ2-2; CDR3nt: TGTGCCAGTAGTACTCGGAGGGGGGCGGACGGGGAGCTGTTTTTT; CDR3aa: CASSTRRGADGELFF
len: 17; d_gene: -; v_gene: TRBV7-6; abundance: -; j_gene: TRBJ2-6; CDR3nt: TGTGCCAGCAGCTTATCTACGGCGGAATCTGGGGCCAACGTCCTGACTTTC; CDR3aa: CASSLSTAESGANVLTF
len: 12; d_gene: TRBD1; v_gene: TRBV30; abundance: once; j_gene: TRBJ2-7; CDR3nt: TGTGCCTGGAACTTTGACAGGGGGCAACAGTACTTC; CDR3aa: CAWNFDRGQQYF
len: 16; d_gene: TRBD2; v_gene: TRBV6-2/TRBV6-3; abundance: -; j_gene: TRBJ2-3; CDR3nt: TGTGCCAGCAGTTACCCCCCTAGCGGGAGTCTAGATACGCAGTATTTT; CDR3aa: CASSYPPSGSLDTQYF
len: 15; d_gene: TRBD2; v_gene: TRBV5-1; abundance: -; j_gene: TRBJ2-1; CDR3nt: TGCGCCAGCAGCAATAGCGGGAGCTCCTACAATGAGCAGTTCTTC; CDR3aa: CASSNSGSSYNEQFF
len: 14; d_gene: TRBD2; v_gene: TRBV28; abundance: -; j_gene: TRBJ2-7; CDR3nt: TGTGCCAGCAGTTTTAGGACTAGGCGGGGCGAGCAGTACTTC; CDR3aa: CASSFRTRRGEQYF
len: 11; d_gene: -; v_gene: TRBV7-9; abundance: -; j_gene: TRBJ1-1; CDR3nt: TGTGCCAGCAGCTTAGCGGCTGAAGCTTTCTTT; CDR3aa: CASSLAAEAFF
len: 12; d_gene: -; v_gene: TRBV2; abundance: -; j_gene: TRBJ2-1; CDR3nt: TGTGCCAGCAGTGTTCGGGGGAATGAGCAGTTCTTC; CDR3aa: CASSVRGNEQFF
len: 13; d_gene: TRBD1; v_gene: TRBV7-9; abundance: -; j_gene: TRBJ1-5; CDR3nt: TGTGCCAGCAGCCCACAGGGGGAACAGCCCCAGCATTTT; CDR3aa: CASSPQGEQPQHF
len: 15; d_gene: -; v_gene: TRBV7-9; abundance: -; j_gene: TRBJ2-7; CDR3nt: TGTGCCAGCAGTCGTCGGACCGGCAGCTCCTACGAGCAGTACTTC; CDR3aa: CASSRRTGSSYEQYF
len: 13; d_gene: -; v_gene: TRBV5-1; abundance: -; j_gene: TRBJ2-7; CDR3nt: TGCGCCAGCAGCTTGAGCGTCAATTACGAGCAGTACTTC; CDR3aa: CASSLSVNYEQYF
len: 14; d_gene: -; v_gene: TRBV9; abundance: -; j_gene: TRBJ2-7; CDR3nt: TGTGCCAGCAGCGCGGAGGACGGTAACTACGAGCAGTACTTC; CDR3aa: CASSAEDGNYEQYF
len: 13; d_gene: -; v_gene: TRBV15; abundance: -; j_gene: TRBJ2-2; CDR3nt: TGTGCCACCAGCAGAGAGCGGGCCGGGGAGCTGTTTTTT; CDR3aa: CATSRERAGELFF
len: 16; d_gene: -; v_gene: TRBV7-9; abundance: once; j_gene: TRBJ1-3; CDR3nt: TGTGCCAGCAGCGATGACAGGAGGATCTCTGGAAACACCATATATTTT; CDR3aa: CASSDDRRISGNTIYF
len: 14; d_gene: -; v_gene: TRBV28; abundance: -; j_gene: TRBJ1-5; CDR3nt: TGTGCCAGCAGTTCCGGCGGGGGCAATCAGCCCCAGCATTTT; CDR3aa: CASSSGGGNQPQHF